One and the same sample provided the 20 T cell receptor beta chains below, sequenced in a study of blood T cell repertoires in COVID-19. The data were produced by immunoSEQ multiplex PCR, yet TCRdb's version contains in-frame clones alone and is incomplete. The sample records about 73,000 clones, 75% to 90% being singletons. The sequencing input was peripheral blood. The receptor set was obtained from an elderly man with active or convalescent COVID-19.

The chain carries TRBV25-1 and TRBJ2-1; D ambiguous. The V end lost 5 bases, the J end lost 9 bases, and 14 bases lay between the germline ends. The germline V gene has CDR1 MGHDK and CDR2 SYGVNS. This CDR3 is built from 13 residues. CDR3 DNA: TGTGCCAGCAGTCCCTCCCGAACGGGTGAGCAGTTCTTC. It codes for CASSPSRTGEQFF.

For the CDR3, the DNA is TGTGCCAGCAGCGTTACCGGGACAGGGCACCGGGGAGCTTTCTTT. This gives the protein CASSVTGTGHRGAFF. This chain connects TRBV11-2 to TRBJ1-1; 9 nucleotides line up with TRBD1. The V gene end was trimmed by 5 bases and the J gene end by 10 bases; junction bases not matched to a gene: 14. This CDR3 has 15 residues. CDR1 and CDR2 from the germline V gene are SGHAT and FQNNGV. The entire variable domain, with the rest obtained from reference TRBV11-2 and TRBJ1-1, is as follows: EAGVAQSPRYKIIEKRQSVAFWCNPISGHATLYWYQQILGQGPKLLIQFQNNGVVDDSQLPKDRFSAERLKGVDSTLKIQPAKLEDSAVYLCASSVTGTGHRGAFFGQGTRLTVV.

The J gene is TRBJ2-7, the V gene TRBV19; 11 nucleotides agree with TRBD2. V was pared by 3 bases and J by 0 bases, with 7 bases of the junction left unmatched. The CDR3 sequence is 17 residues long. Germline CDR1 is LNHDA and CDR2 is SQIVND (reference sequence). DNA for the CDR3: TGTGCCAGTAGTATGCTAGCGGGAGGTTCGGGCTCCTACGAGCAGTACTTC. Residues: CASSMLAGGSGSYEQYF.

The J gene is TRBJ2-7, the V gene TRBV6-2 or TRBV6-3, with 9 bases that match TRBD1. This CDR3 has 15 residues. V shed 0 bases and J 4 bases; nucleotides not matched to a gene: 4. In germline, CDR1 is MNHEY, CDR2 SVGEGT. The CDR3: CASSYSTGGSYEQYF. The CDR3 bases are TGTGCCAGCAGTTACTCGACAGGGGGTTCGTACGAGCAGTACTTC.

The V call is TRBV11-2, the J call TRBJ1-2, with D possibly being TRBD1 (5 bases). Per germline, CDR1 SGHAT and CDR2 FQNNGV. There are 15 residues in the CDR3. V lost 1 base and J lost 4, with 13 bases in between. The CDR3 loop is CASSLGGGVGYGYTF. CDR3 DNA: TGTGCCAGCAGCTTAGGCGGAGGGGTCGGCTATGGCTACACCTTC.

This chain links TRBV6-2 or TRBV6-3 with TRBJ2-7; the match to TRBD2 covers 13 bases. CDR1 is MNHEY, CDR2 SVGEGT, per germline. The junction had 3 bases not matched to a gene; V was cut back by 4 bases and J by 3 bases. The CDR3 sequence is 15 residues long. The CDR3: CASSSWTSGSYEQYF. Here the CDR3 DNA reads TGTGCCAGCAGTTCCTGGACTAGCGGGAGCTACGAGCAGTACTTC.

The V gene is TRBV25-1, the J gene TRBJ1-2; D might be TRBD1 (5 bases). The CDR3 extends over 14 amino acids. Germline loops: CDR1 MGHDK, CDR2 SYGVNS. V was shortened by 4 bases and J by 7 bases, with 16 bases between the two germline ends. The CDR3 region is CASSGTGPIFGYTF. CDR3 nucleotides: TGTGCCAGCAGTGGTACAGGCCCTATTTTTGGCTACACCTTC.

J is TRBJ2-7 and V is TRBV6-2 or TRBV6-3; possibly TRBD2 for D (5 bases). Looked up from germline, CDR1 is MNHEY and CDR2 is SVGEGT. The CDR3 sequence is 13 residues long. Trimming took off 2 bases at V and 4 bases at J, with 9 bases between the two ends. CDR3 sequence (DNA): TGTGCCAGCAGTTACACCACGGGGTACGAGCAGTACTTC. Encoded protein: CASSYTTGYEQYF.

The chain has TRBV20-1 and TRBJ2-2, with 12 positions matching TRBD2. V lost 3 bases, J lost 1 base, and 15 bases stayed unmatched. Per the germline V gene, CDR1 is DFQATT and CDR2 is SNEGSKA (reference sequence). The CDR3 is 20 residues long. CDR3 DNA: TGCAGTGCTAGTCGTTCGGCTAGCGGGGGGGCCGGGTGGAACACCGGGGAGCTGTTTTTT. Translation: CSASRSASGGAGWNTGELFF.

V is TRBV7-2 and J is TRBJ1-5; a possible D gene is TRBD1 (5 bases). Germline assignment: CDR1 SGHTA and CDR2 FQGNSA. V was shortened by 5 bases and J by 1 base, with 9 bases between the two germline ends. This CDR3 is 14 amino acids long. This CDR3 is CASSPGSSNQPQHF. DNA of the CDR3: TGTGCCAGCAGCCCAGGGTCCAGCAATCAGCCCCAGCATTTT.

J is TRBJ2-1 and V is TRBV7-2; 10 nucleotides align to TRBD2. Per the germline V gene, CDR1 is SGHTA and CDR2 is FQGNSA. The CDR3 runs 18 residues. With V trimmed by 4 bases and J by 8 bases, 17 bases remained unmatched. In DNA form, the CDR3 reads TGTGCCAGCAGCTCCCCTTCAATAGCGGGAGGCTTAGGCGATGAGCAGTTCTTC. It is translated as CASSSPSIAGGLGDEQFF.

The chain combines TRBV30 with TRBJ1-6, with TRBD1 matching 9 bases. J lost 4 bases, V lost 1 base, and 2 bases had no gene match. Per germline, CDR1 GTSNPN and CDR2 SVGIG (reference sequence). The CDR3 spans 15 residues. CDR3 nucleotide sequence: TGTGCCTGGAGTGCGGGGACAGGGTATAATTCACCCCTCCACTTT. Translating gives CAWSAGTGYNSPLHF.

The V gene is TRBV5-5, the J gene TRBJ2-5; 8 nucleotides match TRBD2. V shed 4 bases and J 2 bases; nucleotides not matched to a gene: 4. Germline assignment: CDR1 SGHKS and CDR2 YYEKEE (reference sequence). This CDR3 spans 14 amino acids. The CDR3 reads CASSKLADQETQYF. In nucleotides, the CDR3 is TGTGCCAGCAGCAAACTAGCGGATCAAGAGACCCAGTACTTC.

The chain uses TRBV10-2 and TRBJ1-4; D is possibly TRBD1 (6 bases). V lost 6 bases and J lost 3, with 11 bases in between. The length of the CDR3 is 14 residues. Germline V gives CDR1 WSHSY, CDR2 SAAADI. CDR3 bases: TGCGCCAGCAGCCTCAGGGGATCTAATGAAAAACTGTTTTTT. Translation gives CASSLRGSNEKLFF.

The chain uses TRBV2 and TRBJ2-3; D unclear. Trimming removed 4 bases from V and 0 bases from J, with 11 bases in between. The germline CDR1 and CDR2 sequences are SNHLY and FYNNEI. This CDR3 has 15 amino acids. This chain's CDR3 is CASSVLYPSTDTQYF. Written as DNA, the CDR3 is TGTGCCAGCAGTGTGCTATACCCTAGCACAGATACGCAGTATTTT.

The genes are TRBV28 and TRBJ2-7; no clear D gene. Germline V gene lookup returns CDR1 MDHEN and CDR2 SYDVKM. The V and J ends lost 4 bases and 4 bases respectively, with 11 bases between them. This CDR3 comprises 13 residues. In DNA form, the CDR3 reads TGTGCCAGCAGTTCTGGCGGCAGTTACGAGCAGTACTTC. It encodes CASSSGGSYEQYF.

The chain is built from TRBV2 and TRBJ2-7; 9 bases fit TRBD1. CDR1 and CDR2 (germline): SNHLY, FYNNEI. CDR3 length: 14 residues. V trimming: 4 bases; J trimming: 2 bases; junction bases outside the gene matches: 3. CDR3 protein: CASSGQGVPYEQYF. The CDR3 nucleotides are TGTGCCAGCAGTGGACAGGGGGTCCCCTACGAGCAGTACTTC.

The chain has TRBV2 and TRBJ1-4; 8 positions match TRBD1. The CDR3 has 14 residues. Trimming at V came to 3 bases and at J to 5 bases, leaving 2 bases not matched to a gene. Germline loops: CDR1 SNHLY, CDR2 FYNNEI. The CDR3 nucleotides are TGTGCCAGCAGTGAGTGGACAGGGAATGAAAAACTGTTTTTT. As protein: CASSEWTGNEKLFF. Together with reference TRBV2 and TRBJ1-4, the CDR3 gives the full variable domain: EPEVTQTPSHQVTQMGQEVILRCVPISNHLYFYWYRQILGQKVEFLVSFYNNEISEKSEIFDDQFSVERPDGSNFTLKIRSTKLEDSAMYFCASSEWTGNEKLFFGSGTQLSVL.

V and J are TRBV4-2 and TRBJ1-1, with 11 bases fitting TRBD1. This CDR3 is 17 amino acids long. The J segment lost 1 base and the V segment lost 5 bases, leaving 9 bases of the junction unmatched. In germline, CDR1 is LGHNA, CDR2 YNFKEQ. CDR3 DNA: TGTGCCAGCAGCGCTCCGGGACAGGGGGAGAAGAACACTGAAGCTTTCTTT. This gives the protein CASSAPGQGEKNTEAFF.

The chain uses TRBV5-6 and TRBJ2-7; 8 bases match TRBD2. With V trimmed by 1 base and J by 1 base, 13 bases remained unmatched. This CDR3 contains 18 residues. Germline values: CDR1 SGHDT, CDR2 YYEEEE. CDR3 residues: CASSLRLASRGVSYEQYF. The CDR3 coding sequence is TGTGCCAGCAGCTTGCGACTAGCGTCCCGAGGAGTTTCCTACGAGCAGTACTTC. Combining the CDR3 with reference TRBV5-6 and TRBJ2-7 gives the whole variable domain DAGVTQSPTHLIKTRGQQVTLRCSPKSGHDTVSWYQQALGQGPQFIFQYYEEEERQRGNFPDRFSGHQFPNYSSELNVNALLLGDSALYLCASSLRLASRGVSYEQYFGPGTRLTVT.